The clone carrying this TCR beta chain was seen a few times. Its antigen remains unknown. The CDR3 has 15 amino acids. Trimming pared 0 bases from V and 3 bases from J, leaving 12 bases between. In germline, CDR1 is SGHRS, CDR2 YFSETQ. The method was immunoSEQ multiplex PCR; TCRdb's version includes in-frame clones alone and lacks a portion of them. The sample has 17,000 or so clones; 60% to 70% are singletons. The data are from a study of neoadjuvant anti-PD-1 for oral cavity cancer. On the study more broadly: Nivolumab at 3 mg/kg was mostly given biweekly, three to four doses, pre-surgery. Points from the study as a whole: TCR analyses covered only a few patients per response group. Non-responders to neoadjuvant nivolumab had significantly more clonal PBMC T cells than responders.

Stage II-IVA oral cavity squamous cell carcinoma was new and untreated by systemic or radiation therapy. This clonotype was obtained from a person aged 35-79 years with oral cavity squamous cell carcinoma. Material: PBMCs, obtained before nivolumab (anti-PD-1) treatment. The rearrangement links TRBV5-1 to TRBJ1-2, with D perhaps matching TRBD1 (6 bases). DNA of the CDR3: TGCGCCAGCAGCTTGGGTACAGGGAACGACTATGGCTACACCTTC. Protein: CASSLGTGNDYGYTF. The complete variable domain, with remaining parts taken from reference TRBV5-1 and TRBJ1-2, reads KAGVTQTPRYLIKTRGQQVTLSCSPISGHRSVSWYQQTPGQGLQFLFEYFSETQRNKGNFPGRFSGRQFSNSRSEMNVSTLELGDSALYLCASSLGTGNDYGYTFGSGTRLTVV.